This T cell receptor (beta chain) came from a study of chemoradiotherapy in HPV16-positive cancers. Study-level findings and limits: Better recurrence-free survival went with HPV-responsive T-cell expansion in HPV16-positive patients.

Of note for this clone: As yet, its antigen is unknown.

The method was immunoSEQ multiplex PCR; TCRdb's version includes in-frame clones alone and lacks a portion of them. The data hold about 12,000 clones, with around 80% observed a single time. Trimming removed 4 bases from V and 1 base from J, with 9 bases in between. The V gene's germline CDR1 is SGDLS and CDR2 YYNGEE. This CDR3 region has 14 residues. The sample was taken from a patient who underwent chemoradiotherapy. This receptor was identified in a human donor with HPV-associated anogenital cancer. The chain combines TRBV9 with TRBJ2-1, with D possibly TRBD2 on 5 matching bases. Written as DNA, the CDR3 is TGTGCCAGCAGCCGGGGAGAGTCCTACAATGAGCAGTTCTTC. It encodes CASSRGESYNEQFF. Filled out from reference TRBV9 and TRBJ2-1, the complete variable domain reads DSGVTQTPKHLITATGQRVTLRCSPRSGDLSVYWYQQSLDQGLQFLIQYYNGEERAKGNILERFSAQQFPDLHSELNLSSLELGDSALYFCASSRGESYNEQFFGPGTRLTVL.